The 25 T cell receptor beta chains below were found in one sample sequenced in a study of vaccination and CD4 T cells after COVID-19. Treatment here: roughly 11-day PBMC culture with coronavirus spike peptide pools or control peptides (ViraFEST assay). An Oncomine TCR Beta short-read assay was used to sequence the DNA from cultured CD4+ T cells. From the PCR reads, TCRdb called clonotypes with MiXCR, one entry per CDR3 protein. This table has 20,000 to 25,000 distinct CDR3 sequences, over 45% appearing once. These receptors' antigens are unknown. Sequenced sample: CD4+ T cells from blood, cultured in vitro. The receptor set was obtained from a human donor who had recovered from COVID-19.

This sequence joins TRBV5-1 and TRBJ2-1, with 10 bases matching TRBD1. In germline, CDR1 is SGHRS, CDR2 YFSETQ. The CDR3 contains 16 residues. Losses at the gene ends were 0 bases for V and 5 bases for J; bases not matched to a gene: 5. CDR3 sequence reads: CASSLGGTGEHNEQFF. The CDR3 DNA is TGCGCCAGCAGCTTGGGCGGGACAGGGGAACACAATGAGCAGTTCTTC.

The rearrangement links TRBV24-1 to TRBJ2-7; D call uncertain. The V and J ends lost 2 bases and 4 bases respectively, with 8 bases between them. The CDR3 has 13 residues. Germline CDR1 KGHDR, CDR2 SFDVKD. The CDR3 DNA follows: TGTGCCACCAGTGATTCGTTCAGGTACGAGCAGTACTTC. Its protein product is CATSDSFRYEQYF.

This clonotype was seen only once. The chain is built from TRBV6-1 and TRBJ2-2; no clear D. Trimming stripped 5 bases from V and 5 bases from J, with 6 bases between. Germline-derived CDR1 and CDR2 are MNHNS and SASEGT. The CDR3 has 12 residues. Written as DNA, the CDR3 is TGTGCCAGCAGTCCCTTAACCGGGGAGCTGTTTTTT. This sequence encodes CASSPLTGELFF.

This clonotype has only one observation. The J gene is TRBJ2-7, the V gene TRBV3-1; D is possibly TRBD1 or TRBD2 (5 bases each). Looked up from germline, CDR1 is LGHDT and CDR2 is YNNKEL (reference sequence). CDR3 length: 13 amino acids. V was pared by 0 bases and J by 5 bases, with 8 bases between. This chain's CDR3 is CASSQEGVHEQYF. The DNA for the CDR3 is TGTGCCAGCAGCCAAGAGGGGGTGCACGAGCAGTACTTC.

The V and J genes are TRBV5-1 and TRBJ1-1; D is unresolved. The V end lost 2 bases, the J end lost 1 base, and 12 bases lay between the germline ends. The CDR3 runs to 15 residues. Germline CDR1 reads SGHRS; CDR2 reads YFSETQ. Written as DNA, the CDR3 is TGCGCCAGCAGCTTAAGTTTTTGGCGGAACACTGAAGCTTTCTTT. It specifies CASSLSFWRNTEAFF.

J is TRBJ1-5 and V is TRBV20-1; D perhaps matches TRBD1 (5 bases). This CDR3 spans 13 amino acids. CDR1 and CDR2 from the germline V gene are DFQATT and SNEGSKA (reference sequence). The V end lost 2 bases, the J end lost 3 bases, and 8 bases lay between the germline ends. The CDR3 DNA is TGCAGTGCTAGACGAGGGACCAATCAGCCCCAGCATTTT. Amino acid sequence: CSARRGTNQPQHF.

This chain uses TRBV2 with TRBJ1-1, with 9 bases fitting TRBD1. V dropped 5 bases and J dropped 6; count of bases not matched to a gene: 10. This CDR3 is built from 15 residues. In germline, CDR1 is SNHLY, CDR2 FYNNEI. The CDR3 protein is CASSPSGTGWSEAFF. For the CDR3, the DNA is TGTGCCAGCAGTCCCTCCGGGACAGGGTGGTCTGAAGCTTTCTTT.

This clonotype came up a few times. The rearrangement uses TRBV2 and TRBJ2-5; 11 bases align to TRBD2. Per germline, CDR1 SNHLY and CDR2 FYNNEI. CDR3 size: 16 residues. The V segment lost 2 bases and the J segment 5 bases; nucleotides outside the gene matches: 7. The CDR3 reads CASSEIAGGTRETQYF. CDR3 DNA: TGTGCCAGCAGTGAAATAGCGGGAGGGACTCGGGAGACCCAGTACTTC.

J is TRBJ1-1 and V is TRBV28; D gene uncertain. The germline V and J ends were trimmed by 3 bases and 0 bases, with 20 bases remaining between them. CDR3 size: 18 residues. Germline CDR1 MDHEN, CDR2 SYDVKM. This CDR3 reads CASSFPFRAGSMNTEAFF. DNA of the CDR3: TGTGCCAGCAGTTTCCCCTTTAGGGCAGGAAGCATGAACACTGAAGCTTTCTTT. Full variable domain (outside the CDR3, taken from reference TRBV28 and TRBJ1-1): DVKVTQSSRYLVKRTGEKVFLECVQDMDHENMFWYRQDPGLGLRLIYFSYDVKMKEKGDIPEGYSVSREKKERFSLILESASTNQTSMYLCASSFPFRAGSMNTEAFFGQGTRLTVV.

The chain recombines TRBV12-3 or TRBV12-4 with TRBJ2-2; 9 positions match TRBD1. CDR3 length: 16 amino acids. The V gene end was trimmed by 4 bases and the J gene end by 9 bases; junction bases not matched to a gene: 12. CDR3 bases: TGTGCCAGCAGTTCAGACAGGGGGGGGGACGAGAGGGAGCTGTTTTTT. It is translated as CASSSDRGGDERELFF.

The CDR3 nucleotides read TGTGCCAGAAGCTTGAGGGGGGCCGGGGAGCTGTTTTTT. Residues: CARSLRGAGELFF. The rearrangement links TRBV5-3 to TRBJ2-2, with D perhaps matching TRBD1 or TRBD2 (6 bases each). TRBV5-3 is an open reading frame, and its role is uncertain. Deletions cut 1 base from V and 6 bases from J, with 7 bases between. This CDR3 contains 13 residues.

The chain joins TRBV28 to TRBJ2-7, with 8 positions matching TRBD2. In germline, CDR1 is MDHEN, CDR2 SYDVKM. This CDR3 is 12 amino acids long. V lost 7 bases and J lost 9; bases outside the gene matches: 8. CDR3 loop: CASNTGGPWQYF. The DNA of the CDR3 is TGTGCCAGCAATACGGGAGGGCCTTGGCAGTACTTC.

The chain carries TRBV19 and TRBJ2-5; D perhaps matches TRBD2 (6 bases). CDR3 length: 13 residues. Germline values: CDR1 LNHDA, CDR2 SQIVND (reference sequence). The V end was cut by 4 bases, the J end by 6 bases, with 12 bases between. The CDR3 protein is CASSSRDLKTQYF. The DNA for the CDR3 is TGTGCCAGTAGTAGCCGGGACTTAAAGACCCAGTACTTC.

The genes are TRBV7-9 and TRBJ2-3, with D possibly matching TRBD2 (6 bases). Trimming took 5 bases from V and 3 from J, leaving 21 bases between them. The CDR3 loop spans 17 amino acids. Per germline, CDR1 SEHNR and CDR2 FQNEAQ (reference sequence). The CDR3 here is CASSPRLVYTGTDTQYF. In DNA form, the CDR3 reads TGTGCCAGCAGCCCCCGACTAGTATACACAGGAACAGATACGCAGTATTTT.

This chain links TRBV19 with TRBJ2-5; 8 bases agree with TRBD2. The CDR3 is 17 residues long. V trimming: 1 base; J trimming: 2 bases; junction bases outside the gene matches: 9. CDR1 and CDR2 (germline): LNHDA, SQIVND (reference sequence). The CDR3 nucleotides read TGTGCCAGTAGTATAGGGGCGACTAGCGACCCACAAGAGACCCAGTACTTC. This sequence encodes CASSIGATSDPQETQYF.

The chain has TRBV5-6 and TRBJ1-2, with D possibly being TRBD1 (6 bases). From germline, CDR1 is SGHDT and CDR2 YYEEEE. CDR3 length: 14 amino acids. V lost 2 bases to trimming and J lost 2 bases, with 10 bases between them. The CDR3 coding sequence is TGTGCCAGCAGCTTAGGCAGGGGCAACTATGGCTACACCTTC. Translating it yields CASSLGRGNYGYTF.

The CDR3 loop is CASSLTGKKTYEQYF. DNA for the CDR3: TGTGCCAGCAGCTTGACAGGGAAGAAAACCTACGAGCAGTACTTC. The chain joins TRBV5-4 to TRBJ2-7, with a weak D call TRBD1 (6 bases). V shed 1 base and J shed 2 bases, with 13 bases lying between them. This CDR3 comprises 15 residues. Germline V gives CDR1 SGHNT, CDR2 YYREEE (reference sequence).

The rearrangement links TRBV5-5 to TRBJ1-5; 8 positions agree with TRBD1. Germline loops: CDR1 SGHKS, CDR2 YYEKEE (reference sequence). This CDR3 region has 15 residues. The J segment lost 7 bases and the V segment lost 7 bases, leaving 13 bases of the junction unmatched. CDR3 coding DNA: TGTGCCAGCTCCATTACGCAGGGGGCTGGACAGCCCCAGCATTTT. Translating gives CASSITQGAGQPQHF.

This clonotype was observed a few times. The chain uses TRBV2 and TRBJ2-2; no firm D call. Per germline, CDR1 SNHLY and CDR2 FYNNEI. CDR3 length equals 13 residues. The V and J ends lost 8 bases and 8 bases respectively, with 15 bases between them. The CDR3 sequence: CASVWDSTGELFF. DNA for the CDR3: TGTGCCAGCGTCTGGGATTCAACTGGGGAGCTGTTTTTT.

This clonotype was found a few times. V gene TRBV20-1 combines with J gene TRBJ2-7, with a tentative D call TRBD1 (6 bases). Germline CDR1 reads DFQATT; CDR2 reads SNEGSKA (reference sequence). The CDR3 has 15 residues. Trimming removed 1 base at V and 0 bases at J, with 13 bases between. The CDR3 DNA reads as TGCAGTGCTAGAGGCGCCCAGGGGAACTCCTACGAGCAGTACTTC. Amino acid sequence: CSARGAQGNSYEQYF.

This clonotype was picked up one time. The chain links TRBV20-1 to TRBJ2-3; the D gene is possibly TRBD1 (6 bases). Trimming stripped 3 bases from V and 5 bases from J, with 15 bases between. Germline V CDR1 and CDR2: DFQATT, SNEGSKA (reference sequence). The CDR3 runs to 14 residues. The CDR3: CSASASWGQDTQYF. DNA of the CDR3: TGCAGTGCTAGTGCCTCTTGGGGGCAAGATACGCAGTATTTT.

This chain links TRBV12-3 or TRBV12-4 with TRBJ2-1, with D possibly called TRBD1 or TRBD2 (6 bases each). V was shortened by 5 bases and J by 6 bases, with 17 bases between the two germline ends. The CDR3 contains 15 residues. The CDR3 DNA sequence: TGTGCCAGCAGTGGGGGGCAGGGCCGGCGCAATGAGCAGTTCTTC. As protein: CASSGGQGRRNEQFF.

The chain is built from TRBV27 and TRBJ1-2, with D possibly being TRBD1 (6 bases). Trimming took 5 bases from V and 0 from J, leaving 13 bases between them. The CDR3 extends over 15 amino acids. The V gene's germline CDR1 is MNHEY and CDR2 SMNVEV (reference sequence). CDR3 DNA sequence: TGTGCCAGCAGTGCACAGGGTTGGGCTAACTATGGCTACACCTTC. Encoded protein: CASSAQGWANYGYTF.

The chain combines TRBV7-2 with TRBJ2-7; D is perhaps TRBD2 (5 bases). This CDR3 has 14 amino acids. Trimming cost V 1 base and J 1 base, with 8 bases left between them. Germline V gene lookup returns CDR1 SGHTA and CDR2 FQGNSA. CDR3 coding DNA: TGTGCCAGCAGCTTAGAGCGGCAGTCCTACGAGCAGTACTTC. It encodes CASSLERQSYEQYF.

CDR3 in DNA: TGCAGTGCTAGAGTGGGGGACAGAGTGAACACCGGGGAGCTGTTTTTT. Residues: CSARVGDRVNTGELFF. The V gene is TRBV20-1, the J gene TRBJ2-2; TRBD1 agrees at 7 bases. The J segment lost 1 base and the V segment lost 1 base, leaving 6 bases of the junction unmatched. This CDR3 contains 16 residues. The germline V gene encodes CDR1 DFQATT and CDR2 SNEGSKA (reference sequence).